Given below is one T cell receptor (beta chain) in context. This CDR3 region has 14 residues. Trimming cost V 0 bases and J 7 bases, with 9 bases left between them. Per germline, CDR1 MDHEN and CDR2 SYDVKM. This specimen comes from a study of shared T cell receptors in the human thymus. The table came from immunoSEQ multiplex PCR; TCRdb's copy has only in-frame clones and leaves some out. Of 640,000 or so clones in the sample, 87% are singletons; the top ten hold approximately 0.0097%. These records were also assigned to another study, of human thymus T cells. That paper states: Serving as donors were healthy Finnish infants, each of whom was having open corrective surgery for congenital heart defects. Thymus specimens were resections from corrective heart surgery. V and J genes seemed to be used with bias in thymic and blood repertoires. Related research examined unrelated individuals and reported that their thymic repertoires overlapped highly.

This sequence joins TRBV28 and TRBJ1-4; no definite D call. This clonotype was obtained from a boy under two years old with a congenital heart defect. Specimen: thymocytes. This CDR3 is CASSLWRPGEKLFF. The CDR3 DNA reads as TGTGCCAGCAGTTTATGGCGGCCCGGTGAAAAACTGTTTTTT.